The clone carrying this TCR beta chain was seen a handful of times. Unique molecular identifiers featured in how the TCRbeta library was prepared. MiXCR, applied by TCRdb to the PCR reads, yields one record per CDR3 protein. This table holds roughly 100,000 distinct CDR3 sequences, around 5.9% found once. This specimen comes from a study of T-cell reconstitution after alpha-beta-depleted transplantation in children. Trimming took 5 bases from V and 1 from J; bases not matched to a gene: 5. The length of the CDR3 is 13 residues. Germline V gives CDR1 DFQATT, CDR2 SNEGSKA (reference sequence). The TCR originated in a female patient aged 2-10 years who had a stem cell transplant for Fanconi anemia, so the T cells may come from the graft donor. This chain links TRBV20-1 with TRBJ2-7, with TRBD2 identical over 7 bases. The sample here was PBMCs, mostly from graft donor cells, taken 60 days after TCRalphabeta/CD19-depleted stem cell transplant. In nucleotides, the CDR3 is TGCAGTGCTGATAGCGGGCGATCCTACGAGCAGTACTTC. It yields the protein CSADSGRSYEQYF.